This T cell receptor (beta chain) was identified during a study of shared clonotypes between healthy human individuals. Study results and limitations: Estimated richness values were generally larger in naive subsets than in memory subsets. Non-shared clonotypes had lower generation probabilities than those shared by all four donors. What limited the represented genetic and exposure-history diversity was the small number of donors.

Trimming stripped 4 bases from V and 7 bases from J, with 20 bases between. The CDR3 is made up of 15 amino acids. CDR1 LNHDA and CDR2 SQIVND come from the germline V gene (reference sequence). TCRdb's copy holds only in-frame clones and misses some; the assay was immunoSEQ multiplex PCR. The sample holds 1.5 million to 1.9 million clones; about 98% are singletons and the top ten take 0.4% to 0.55%. The table lists this clone with a count of one. As yet, its antigen is unknown. Sequencing input: naive CD4+ T cells sorted from blood. Indicated subset: CD45RA+ positively selected. The receptor was isolated from a man aged 25 to 45 in good health. J is TRBJ2-7 and V is TRBV19; D unclear. The CDR3, as DNA: TGTGCCAGTAGTAGTGGCTCACAACCATCGTCGGAGCAGTACTTC. Translating gives CASSSGSQPSSEQYF.